A single sample gave rise to the 26 T cell receptor beta chains below, sequenced in a study of cytomegalovirus exposure and HLA in healthy donors. Use of 60 Vbeta and 13 Jbeta primers characterized the PCR. Here immunoSEQ multiplex PCR was the method, and the copy in TCRdb shows in-frame clones only, minus some. The sample yields about 220,000 clones, over 65% seen once. The sequencing input was PBMCs. The receptors here all came from a man aged 18 to 35 in good health and CMV-seronegative.

V usage is TRBV29-1 and J usage is TRBJ1-1, with 7 bases fitting TRBD1. CDR3 size: 13 residues. After removal of 7 bases from V and 4 bases from J, the junction contained 9 bases not matched to a gene. Germline assignment: CDR1 SQVTM and CDR2 ANQGSEA. The CDR3 spells CSAETGPGTEAFF. For the CDR3, the DNA is TGCAGCGCCGAGACAGGGCCGGGCACTGAAGCTTTCTTT.

This chain connects TRBV2 to TRBJ2-1, with 10 bases matching TRBD2. Germline-derived CDR1 and CDR2 are SNHLY and FYNNEI. CDR3 length equals 16 residues. With 6 bases clipped from V and 0 bases from J, the junction kept 5 bases outside the gene matches. The CDR3: CASSGRLAGSYNEQFF. In nucleotides, the CDR3 is TGTGCCAGCAGCGGTCGACTAGCGGGCTCCTACAATGAGCAGTTCTTC. Based on the CDR3 plus reference TRBV2 and TRBJ2-1, the full variable domain is EPEVTQTPSHQVTQMGQEVILRCVPISNHLYFYWYRQILGQKVEFLVSFYNNEISEKSEIFDDQFSVERPDGSNFTLKIRSTKLEDSAMYFCASSGRLAGSYNEQFFGPGTRLTVL.

This chain uses TRBV19 with TRBJ1-5, with 7 bases that match TRBD1. Trimming at V came to 5 bases and at J to 3 bases, leaving 4 bases not matched to a gene. This CDR3 spans 14 amino acids. CDR1 LNHDA and CDR2 SQIVND come from the germline V gene (reference sequence). The CDR3 region has the DNA TGTGCCAGTAGTTTCAGGGGGAACAATCAGCCCCAGCATTTT. As protein: CASSFRGNNQPQHF.

V is TRBV5-1 and J is TRBJ2-6, with D perhaps TRBD1 (6 bases). CDR1 is SGHRS, CDR2 YFSETQ, per germline. The V and J ends lost 2 bases and 1 base respectively, with 10 bases between them. There are 16 residues in the CDR3. CDR3 residues: CASSLTGLSGANVLTF. CDR3 sequence (DNA): TGCGCCAGCAGCTTAACAGGGCTTTCTGGGGCCAACGTCCTGACTTTC.

This chain joins TRBV2 and TRBJ2-1; TRBD2 agrees at 9 bases. CDR1 and CDR2 (germline): SNHLY, FYNNEI. V was clipped by 4 bases and J by 6 bases; unmatched bases: 7. This CDR3 has 15 residues. The CDR3 coding sequence is TGTGCCAGCAGTGGGTTACTAGCGGGCTTCAATGAGCAGTTCTTC. Protein: CASSGLLAGFNEQFF.

The genes are TRBV7-3 and TRBJ2-3; 7 bases are a match to TRBD1. Per the germline V gene, CDR1 is SGHTA and CDR2 is FQGTGA. J gave up 4 bases and V 5 bases, and 9 bases lay outside the gene matches. This CDR3 spans 15 amino acids. This CDR3 is CASSPGQDGADTQYF. CDR3 DNA sequence: TGTGCCAGCAGCCCCGGACAGGATGGAGCAGATACGCAGTATTTT.

V and J are TRBV5-4 and TRBJ1-1, with TRBD1 matching 7 bases. Losses at the gene ends were 1 base for V and 1 base for J; bases not matched to a gene: 1. This CDR3 spans 14 amino acids. In germline, CDR1 is SGHNT, CDR2 YYREEE (reference sequence). DNA for the CDR3: TGTGCCAGCAGCTTGAGACAGGGGAACACTGAAGCTTTCTTT. This encodes CASSLRQGNTEAFF.

V is TRBV18 and J is TRBJ2-1; D remains ambiguous. Trimming stripped 3 bases from V and 5 bases from J, with 8 bases between. The CDR3 totals 13 residues. Per germline, CDR1 KGHSH and CDR2 LQKENI. The CDR3 spells CASSPTIHNEQFF. The CDR3 bases are TGTGCCAGCTCACCTACTATACACAATGAGCAGTTCTTC. Drawing the rest from reference TRBV18 and TRBJ2-1, the complete variable domain is NAGVMQNPRHLVRRRGQEARLRCSPMKGHSHVYWYRQLPEEGLKFMVYLQKENIIDESGMPKERFSAEFPKEGPSILRIQQVVRGDSAAYFCASSPTIHNEQFFGPGTRLTVL.

In its sample, this clone was seen a few times. The V and J genes are TRBV18 and TRBJ1-1; TRBD1 might be the D (5 bases). Between the trimmed V and J ends, which lost 2 bases and 1 base, there was a span of 8 bases. Germline CDR1 KGHSH, CDR2 LQKENI. CDR3 size: 14 residues. CDR3: CASSPKRGNTEAFF. The CDR3 nucleotides read TGTGCCAGCTCACCAAAAAGGGGGAACACTGAAGCTTTCTTT.

V and J are TRBV6-1 and TRBJ1-2, with 9 bases that match TRBD1. Germline V gives CDR1 MNHNS, CDR2 SASEGT. The CDR3 spans 15 residues. V gave up 7 bases and J gave up 7 bases; unmatched junction bases: 13. CDR3 sequence (DNA): TGTGCCAGCAATAGTCTCGGGACAGGGAGTGTTGGCTACACCTTC. It specifies CASNSLGTGSVGYTF.

This sequence joins TRBV19 and TRBJ1-5, with D tentatively TRBD1 (5 bases). Germline values: CDR1 LNHDA, CDR2 SQIVND (reference sequence). V lost 0 bases and J lost 4, with 10 bases in between. The CDR3 length is 15 residues. The DNA for the CDR3 is TGTGCCAGTAGTATAGAGGGGGGAGGGAATCAGCCCCAGCATTTT. This translates into CASSIEGGGNQPQHF.

The rearrangement joins TRBV19 to TRBJ2-1; 8 nucleotides match TRBD2. V was clipped by 5 bases and J by 4 bases; unmatched bases: 7. Germline V gene lookup returns CDR1 LNHDA and CDR2 SQIVND (reference sequence). The CDR3 extends over 15 amino acids. The CDR3 loop is CASSSASSGYNEQFF. In DNA form, the CDR3 reads TGTGCCAGTAGTTCCGCGTCTAGCGGGTACAATGAGCAGTTCTTC.

This clone was seen more than once but under ten times. The chain has TRBV6-5 and TRBJ1-1; D is unresolved. V was cut by 9 bases and J by 0 bases, with 5 bases left in between. Germline-derived CDR1 and CDR2 are MNHEY and SVGAGI. This CDR3 is built from 11 residues. The CDR3 nucleotides are TGTGCCAGTGTCTTGAACACTGAAGCTTTCTTT. It translates to CASVLNTEAFF.

The chain joins TRBV6-5 to TRBJ2-1, with 9 bases identical to TRBD2. V lost 5 bases to trimming and J lost 0 bases; unmatched junction nucleotides: 2. Germline-derived CDR1 and CDR2 are MNHEY and SVGAGI. The CDR3 runs 15 residues. DNA for the CDR3: TGTGCCAGCAGTCATAGCGGGAGCTCCTACAATGAGCAGTTCTTC. Its protein product is CASSHSGSSYNEQFF.

This clone appeared a few times. V usage is TRBV7-6 and J usage is TRBJ1-3; no clear D. V was shortened by 2 bases and J by 4 bases, with 6 bases between the two germline ends. Per germline, CDR1 SGHVS and CDR2 FNYEAQ. The CDR3 loop spans 13 amino acids. CDR3 amino acids: CASSLSVGNTIYF. DNA of the CDR3: TGTGCCAGCAGCTTATCAGTCGGAAACACCATATATTTT.

V gene TRBV29-1 combines with J gene TRBJ2-3; 8 nucleotides match TRBD1. Trimming cost V 3 bases and J 4 bases; bases outside gene matches: 0. The CDR3 is 12 amino acids. From germline, CDR1 is SQVTM and CDR2 ANQGSEA. This CDR3 is CSVDRGPDTQYF. The CDR3, as DNA: TGCAGCGTTGACAGGGGGCCAGATACGCAGTATTTT.

This chain uses TRBV30 with TRBJ1-2; tentatively, D is TRBD1 (5 bases). The CDR3 is 11 residues long. The germline V and J ends were trimmed by 5 bases and 4 bases, with 8 bases remaining between them. From germline, CDR1 is GTSNPN and CDR2 SVGIG (reference sequence). For the CDR3, the DNA is TGTGCCTGGCACGGGGGCTATGGCTACACCTTC. This translates into CAWHGGYGYTF.

This chain links TRBV5-1 with TRBJ2-2; 10 bases line up with TRBD1. The length of the CDR3 is 16 residues. CDR1 and CDR2 (germline): SGHRS, YFSETQ. J gave up 0 bases and V 2 bases, and 1 base lay outside the gene matches. The CDR3 nucleotides read TGCGCCAGCAGCTTTGGACAGGGGGCGAACACCGGGGAGCTGTTTTTT. Translating it yields CASSFGQGANTGELFF.

For the CDR3, the DNA is TGCGCCAGCAGCCAAGTTGGGGCACAGAACACTGAAGCTTTCTTT. Translation gives CASSQVGAQNTEAFF. This chain links TRBV4-1 with TRBJ1-1; D is possibly TRBD1 (5 bases). Germline CDR1 reads MGHRA; CDR2 reads YSYEKL. Trimming removed 1 base at V and 1 base at J, with 10 bases between. This CDR3 spans 15 amino acids.

On this clone: Additional DNA sequences in this sample encode the identical CDR3. The chain is built from TRBV5-1 and TRBJ2-7, with 12 bases identical to TRBD2. CDR1 and CDR2 (germline): SGHRS, YFSETQ. V was pared by 7 bases and J by 5 bases, with 7 bases of the junction left unmatched. This CDR3 has 14 residues. The CDR3, as DNA: TGCGCCAGCTCACACGGACTAGCGGGAAACGAGCAGTACTTC. Translation gives CASSHGLAGNEQYF.

The rearrangement uses TRBV6-4 and TRBJ1-1, with 8 bases identical to TRBD1. This CDR3 has 15 residues. Unmatched junction bases numbered 4, after V lost 2 bases and J lost 2 bases. Germline-derived CDR1 and CDR2 are MRHNA and SNTAGT. As DNA, the CDR3 is TGTGCCAGCAGTGACGGACAGGGACCAAACACTGAAGCTTTCTTT. Protein sequence: CASSDGQGPNTEAFF.

The gene calls are TRBV25-1 and TRBJ2-3; 10 bases align to TRBD1. Germline V gene sequence: CDR1 MGHDK, CDR2 SYGVNS. The CDR3 covers 14 residues. V shed 6 bases, J shed 4 bases, and the junction held 4 bases outside the gene matches. The CDR3 sequence: CASRDRGLADTQYF. The CDR3 DNA follows: TGTGCCAGCAGAGACAGGGGGCTGGCAGATACGCAGTATTTT.

V is TRBV5-4 and J is TRBJ1-5; TRBD1 matches 7 bases. V was pared by 0 bases and J by 5 bases, with 5 bases of the junction left unmatched. The V gene's germline CDR1 is SGHNT and CDR2 YYREEE (reference sequence). This CDR3 contains 15 residues. CDR3 DNA: TGTGCCAGCAGCTTGGGACAGGGTTTCGATCAGCCCCAGCATTTT. It yields the protein CASSLGQGFDQPQHF.

V gene TRBV29-1 combines with J gene TRBJ2-5; possibly TRBD1 for D (5 bases). This CDR3 has 15 residues. From germline, CDR1 is SQVTM and CDR2 ANQGSEA. V lost 3 bases and J 0 bases, leaving 14 bases between the germline ends. CDR3 nucleotide sequence: TGCAGCGTTGATGGCAGGGTCCCGTACCAAGAGACCCAGTACTTC. This codes for CSVDGRVPYQETQYF.

The sample holds one count of this clone. V usage is TRBV28 and J usage is TRBJ2-5; TRBD1 is a possible D gene (7 bases). This CDR3 has 12 amino acids. Trimming took off 6 bases at V and 5 bases at J, with 10 bases between the two ends. Germline V gene data show CDR1 as MDHEN and CDR2 as SYDVKM. CDR3 region: CASRTGRETQYF. The CDR3 nucleotides are TGTGCCAGCAGGACAGGGAGGGAGACCCAGTACTTC. Supplemented by reference TRBV28 and TRBJ2-5, the full variable domain reads DVKVTQSSRYLVKRTGEKVFLECVQDMDHENMFWYRQDPGLGLRLIYFSYDVKMKEKGDIPEGYSVSREKKERFSLILESASTNQTSMYLCASRTGRETQYFGPGTRLLVL.

The J gene is TRBJ2-2, the V gene TRBV19, with TRBD2 identical over 8 bases. Germline-derived CDR1 and CDR2 are LNHDA and SQIVND (reference sequence). Trimming removed 9 bases from V and 6 bases from J; junction bases left unmatched: 6. The CDR3 totals 13 residues. CDR3 bases: TGTGCCAGCGGGACTAGAGGCCCCGGGGAGCTGTTTTTT. It translates to CASGTRGPGELFF.